Following are 4 T cell receptor beta chains from one sample sequenced in a study of T cell repertoires in cytomegalovirus infection. These TCRs' antigens remain unknown. TCRdb independently ran MiXCR on the reads; one entry per CDR3 protein. The table records about 330,000 distinct CDR3 sequences, about a third of them present only once. The sequences come from cultured PBMCs, collected from culture after CMV antigen stimulation. The origin of the receptors is a human donor in good health (CMV status not recorded). Some clones in this sample may be carry-over from other donors' samples.

This clonotype was seen a few times. V is TRBV6-2 or TRBV6-3 and J is TRBJ1-5; D remains unclear. The CDR3 totals 12 residues. The germline V gene has CDR1 MNHEY and CDR2 SVGEGT. V lost 5 bases to trimming and J lost 3 bases, with 5 bases between them. The CDR3, as DNA: TGTGCCAGCAGTCACTTCAATCAGCCCCAGCATTTT. It encodes CASSHFNQPQHF.

The rearrangement joins TRBV28 to TRBJ1-1; D perhaps matches TRBD1 (6 bases). V was trimmed by 3 bases and J by 0 bases, leaving 11 bases between them. The CDR3 totals 15 residues. Germline lookup yields CDR1 MDHEN and CDR2 SYDVKM. This CDR3 is CASSLGQGLNTEAFF. CDR3 nucleotides: TGTGCCAGCAGTTTGGGGCAGGGGCTGAACACTGAAGCTTTCTTT. The complete variable domain, with remaining parts taken from reference TRBV28 and TRBJ1-1, reads DVKVTQSSRYLVKRTGEKVFLECVQDMDHENMFWYRQDPGLGLRLIYFSYDVKMKEKGDIPEGYSVSREKKERFSLILESASTNQTSMYLCASSLGQGLNTEAFFGQGTRLTVV.

The gene calls are TRBV7-3 and TRBJ2-6, with D hard to call. This CDR3 spans 15 amino acids. Trimming shortened V by 4 bases and J by 0 bases, and 7 bases separated the two germline ends. CDR1 and CDR2 from the germline V gene are SGHTA and FQGTGA. The CDR3 sequence is CASSSLSSGANVLTF. The DNA of the CDR3 is TGTGCCAGCAGCTCCTTAAGCTCTGGGGCCAACGTCCTGACTTTC.

This clonotype came up a few times. V usage is TRBV28 and J usage is TRBJ2-7; 10 positions match TRBD2. This CDR3 has 14 amino acids. V shed 4 bases and J 2 bases; nucleotides not matched to a gene: 2. CDR1 and CDR2 (germline): MDHEN, SYDVKM. The CDR3 is CASSSSGSAYEQYV. CDR3 coding DNA: TGTGCCAGCAGTTCTAGCGGGAGTGCCTACGAGCAGTACGTC.